This TCR beta chain was observed in a study of beta chain features in type 1 diabetes. Study-wide findings and caveats: Across all four CD4+ subsets, people with type 1 diabetes showed modestly shorter TCRB CDR3s.

In regard to this clone: Its antigen is still unknown.

The V gene's germline CDR1 is DFQATT and CDR2 SNEGSKA (reference sequence). This CDR3 has 11 residues. Trimming took 6 bases from V and 10 from J; bases not matched to a gene: 5. Reverse transcribing all isolated RNA meant expressed TCRB transcripts were sequenced. Sequencing was performed with immunoSEQ multiplex PCR; in TCRdb, only in-frame clones are kept and a portion is missing. The table includes about 41,000 clones, approximately 60% detected once. This sequence joins TRBV20-1 and TRBJ1-1; the match to TRBD1 covers 10 bases. The TCR sequence derives from a man younger than 45 with type 1 diabetes. Some clones in this sample may be carry-over from other donors' samples. The material sequenced was Tregs from blood. CDR3 region: CSAMDRGAAFF. CDR3 DNA: TGCAGTGCCATGGACAGGGGGGCAGCTTTCTTT.